This T cell receptor beta chain was documented in a study of blood T cell repertoires in COVID-19. On the study more broadly: Spain, Italy and the United States supplied samples that represented acute and convalescent COVID-19.

Assay used: immunoSEQ multiplex PCR; TCRdb lists only in-frame clones, some missing. This table holds about 160,000 clones, around 84% found once. This CDR3 region has 13 residues. Germline V gene data show CDR1 as MDHEN and CDR2 as SYDVKM. V was trimmed by 5 bases and J by 3 bases, leaving 10 bases between them. The sequencing input was peripheral blood. J is TRBJ1-2 and V is TRBV28; no clear D gene. This clonotype was sampled from a human donor with acute or convalescent COVID-19. The donor label of this sample is uncertain. The CDR3 DNA reads as TGTGCCAGCAGTCCTCACAGCCACTATGGCTACACCTTC. This gives the protein CASSPHSHYGYTF.